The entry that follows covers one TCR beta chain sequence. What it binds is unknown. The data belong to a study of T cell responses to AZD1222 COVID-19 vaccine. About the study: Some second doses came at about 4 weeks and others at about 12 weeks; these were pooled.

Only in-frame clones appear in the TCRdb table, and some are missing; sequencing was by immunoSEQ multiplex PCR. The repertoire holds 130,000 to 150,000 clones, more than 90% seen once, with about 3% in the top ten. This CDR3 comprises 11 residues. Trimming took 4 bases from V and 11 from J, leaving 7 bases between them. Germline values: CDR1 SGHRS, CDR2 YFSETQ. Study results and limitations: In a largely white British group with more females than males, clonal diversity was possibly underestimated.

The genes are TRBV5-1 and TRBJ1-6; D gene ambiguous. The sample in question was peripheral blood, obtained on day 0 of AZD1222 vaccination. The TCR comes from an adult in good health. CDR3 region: CASSPGAPLHF. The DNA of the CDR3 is TGCGCCAGCAGCCCCGGGGCACCCCTCCACTTT.